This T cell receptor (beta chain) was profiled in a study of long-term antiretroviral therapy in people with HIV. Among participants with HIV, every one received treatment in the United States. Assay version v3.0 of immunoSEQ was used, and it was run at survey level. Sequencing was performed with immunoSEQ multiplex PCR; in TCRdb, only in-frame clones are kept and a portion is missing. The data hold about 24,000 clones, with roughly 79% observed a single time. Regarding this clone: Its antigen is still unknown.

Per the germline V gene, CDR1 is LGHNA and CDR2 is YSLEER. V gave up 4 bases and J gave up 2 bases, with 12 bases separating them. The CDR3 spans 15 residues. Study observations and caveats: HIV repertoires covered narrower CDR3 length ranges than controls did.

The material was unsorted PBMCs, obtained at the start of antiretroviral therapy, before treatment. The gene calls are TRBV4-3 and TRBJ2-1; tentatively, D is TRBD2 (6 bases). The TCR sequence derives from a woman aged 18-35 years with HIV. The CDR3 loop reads CASSRGRGTYNEQFF. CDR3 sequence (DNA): TGCGCCAGCAGCCGAGGGCGGGGCACCTACAATGAGCAGTTCTTC.